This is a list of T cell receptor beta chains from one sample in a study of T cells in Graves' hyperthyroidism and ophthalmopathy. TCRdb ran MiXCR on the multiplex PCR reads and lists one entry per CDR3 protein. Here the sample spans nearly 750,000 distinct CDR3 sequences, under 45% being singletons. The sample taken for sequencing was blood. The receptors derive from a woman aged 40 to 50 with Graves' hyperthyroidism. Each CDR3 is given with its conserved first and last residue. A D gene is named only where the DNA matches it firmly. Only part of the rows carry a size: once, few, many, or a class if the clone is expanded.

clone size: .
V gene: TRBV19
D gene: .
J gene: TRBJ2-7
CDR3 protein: CASRPLTGSVDEQYF
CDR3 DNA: TGTGCCAGTCGTCCCCTGACAGGTTCTGTGGACGAGCAGTACTTC

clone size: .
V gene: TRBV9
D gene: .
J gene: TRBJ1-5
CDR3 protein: CASSPHPGEEGSQPQHF
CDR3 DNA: TGTGCCAGCAGCCCCCACCCAGGGGAAGAGGGCAGTCAGCCCCAGCATTTT

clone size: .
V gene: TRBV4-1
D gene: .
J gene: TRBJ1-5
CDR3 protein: CASSQGWARGNQPQHF
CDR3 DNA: TGCGCCAGCAGCCAAGGGTGGGCTAGGGGCAATCAGCCCCAGCATTTT

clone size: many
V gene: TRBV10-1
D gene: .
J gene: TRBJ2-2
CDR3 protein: CASRQGLNTGELFF
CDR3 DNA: TGCGCCAGCAGACAGGGTTTGAACACCGGGGAGCTGTTTTTT

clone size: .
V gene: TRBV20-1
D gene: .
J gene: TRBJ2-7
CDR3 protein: CSARDRTGYYEQYF
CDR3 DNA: TGCAGTGCTAGAGATAGGACTGGGTACTACGAGCAGTACTTC

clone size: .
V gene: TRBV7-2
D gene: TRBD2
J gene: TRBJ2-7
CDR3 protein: CASSSGLAGGAVWYEQYF
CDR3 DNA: TGTGCCAGCAGCTCAGGACTAGCGGGGGGGGCAGTATGGTACGAGCAGTACTTC

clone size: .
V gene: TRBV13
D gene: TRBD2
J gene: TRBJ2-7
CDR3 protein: CASSLEREVNNEQYF
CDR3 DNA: TGTGCCAGCAGCTTAGAGCGGGAGGTCAATAACGAGCAGTACTTC

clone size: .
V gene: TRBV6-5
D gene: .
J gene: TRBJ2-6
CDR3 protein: CASKFRANVLTF
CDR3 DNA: TGTGCCAGCAAGTTTCGGGCCAACGTCCTGACGTTC

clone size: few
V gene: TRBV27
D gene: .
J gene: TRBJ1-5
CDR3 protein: CASGDLGHPNQPQHF
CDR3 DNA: TGTGCCAGCGGAGATCTCGGACATCCCAATCAGCCCCAGCATTTT

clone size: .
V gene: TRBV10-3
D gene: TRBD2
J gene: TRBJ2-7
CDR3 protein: CAISHRAGASYEQYF
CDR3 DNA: TGTGCCATCAGTCATAGGGCGGGAGCCTCCTACGAGCAGTACTTC

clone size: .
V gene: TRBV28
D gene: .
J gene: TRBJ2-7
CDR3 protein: CASSLPGVRGYEQYF
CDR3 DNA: TGTGCCAGCAGTTTACCTGGTGTCCGGGGCTACGAGCAGTACTTC

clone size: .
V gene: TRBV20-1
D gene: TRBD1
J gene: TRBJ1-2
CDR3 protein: CSASGSYGQGAFGGHTF
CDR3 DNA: TGCAGTGCTAGCGGCTCGTACGGACAGGGGGCTTTCGGGGGCCACACCTTC

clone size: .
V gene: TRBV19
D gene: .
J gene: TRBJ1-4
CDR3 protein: CASSIAGGDNEKLFF
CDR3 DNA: TGTGCCAGTAGTATAGCCGGGGGAGACAATGAAAAACTGTTTTTT

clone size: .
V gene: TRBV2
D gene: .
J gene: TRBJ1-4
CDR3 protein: CASSETGNTRNEKLFF
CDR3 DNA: TGTGCCAGCAGTGAAACGGGCAACACCCGGAATGAAAAACTGTTTTTT

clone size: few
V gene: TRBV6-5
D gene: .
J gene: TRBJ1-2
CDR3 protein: CASSTVGEGYGYTF
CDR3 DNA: TGTGCCAGTTCAACCGTGGGAGAAGGGTATGGCTACACCTTC

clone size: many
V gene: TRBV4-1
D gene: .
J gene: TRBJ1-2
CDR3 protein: CASSQVRTANYGYTF
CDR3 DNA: TGCGCCAGCAGCCAAGTACGGACAGCTAACTATGGCTACACCTTC

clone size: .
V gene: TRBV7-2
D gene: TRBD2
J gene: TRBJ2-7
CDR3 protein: CASSLLGAGVYEQYF
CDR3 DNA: TGTGCCAGCAGCTTATTAGGAGCGGGAGTCTACGAGCAGTACTTC

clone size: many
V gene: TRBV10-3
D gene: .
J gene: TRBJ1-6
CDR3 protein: CAISEHQSPLHF
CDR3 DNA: TGTGCCATCAGTGAGCATCAGTCACCCCTCCACTTT

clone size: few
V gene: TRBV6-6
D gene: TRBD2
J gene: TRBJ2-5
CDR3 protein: CASSTWGLEGGEETQYF
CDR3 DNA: TGTGCCAGCAGCACGTGGGGACTAGAGGGGGGAGAAGAGACCCAGTACTTC

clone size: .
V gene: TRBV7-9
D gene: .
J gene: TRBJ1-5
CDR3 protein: CASSYYRGSGWPQHF
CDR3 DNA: TGTGCCAGCAGTTACTATAGGGGGAGTGGATGGCCCCAGCATTTT

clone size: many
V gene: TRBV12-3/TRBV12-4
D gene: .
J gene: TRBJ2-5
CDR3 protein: CASSPRTGGGETQYF
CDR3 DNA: TGTGCCAGCAGTCCCCGGACAGGAGGAGGGGAGACCCAGTACTTC

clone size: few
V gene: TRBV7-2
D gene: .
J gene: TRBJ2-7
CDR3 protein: CASSLAPASYEQYF
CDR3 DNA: TGTGCCAGCAGCTTAGCCCCAGCCAGTTACGAGCAGTACTTC

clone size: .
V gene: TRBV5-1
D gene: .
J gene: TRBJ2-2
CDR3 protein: CASSQDIGRGAGELFF
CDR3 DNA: TGCGCCAGCAGCCAAGATATTGGGCGGGGAGCCGGGGAGCTGTTTTTT

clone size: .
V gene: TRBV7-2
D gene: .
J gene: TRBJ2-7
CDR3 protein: CASTPGEGAYEQYF
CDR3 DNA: TGTGCCAGCACTCCAGGCGAGGGGGCCTACGAGCAGTACTTC

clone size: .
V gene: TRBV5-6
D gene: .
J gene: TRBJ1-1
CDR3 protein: CASSLAGFWSDTEAFF
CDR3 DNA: TGTGCCAGCAGCTTGGCGGGGTTCTGGTCGGACACTGAAGCTTTCTTT

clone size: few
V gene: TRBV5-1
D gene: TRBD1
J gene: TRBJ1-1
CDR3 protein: CASRQGSRTEAFF
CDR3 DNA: TGCGCCAGTAGACAGGGGAGTCGGACTGAAGCTTTCTTT

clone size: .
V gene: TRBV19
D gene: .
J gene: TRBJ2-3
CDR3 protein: CASKLRSTDTQYF
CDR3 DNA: TGTGCCAGTAAACTGCGGTCCACAGATACGCAGTATTTT

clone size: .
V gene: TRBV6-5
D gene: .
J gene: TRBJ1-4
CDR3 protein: CASRPAVSEKLFF
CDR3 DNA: TGTGCCAGCAGACCCGCGGTTAGTGAAAAACTGTTTTTT

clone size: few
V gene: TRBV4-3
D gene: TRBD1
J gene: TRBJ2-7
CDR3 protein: CASSQGSDRSSYEQYF
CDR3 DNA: TGCGCCAGCAGCCAAGGCTCGGACAGGTCTTCCTACGAGCAGTACTTC

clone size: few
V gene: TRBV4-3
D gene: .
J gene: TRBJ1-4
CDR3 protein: CASSQGQEEKLFF
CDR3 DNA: TGCGCCAGCAGCCAAGGACAGGAAGAAAAACTGTTTTTT

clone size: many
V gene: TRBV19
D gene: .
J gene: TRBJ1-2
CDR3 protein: CASSIGLLNYGYTF
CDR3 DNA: TGTGCCAGTAGTATAGGTCTACTAAACTATGGCTACACCTTC

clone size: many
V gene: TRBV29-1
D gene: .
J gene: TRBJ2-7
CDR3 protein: CSVGRGGYEQYF
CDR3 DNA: TGCAGCGTTGGCAGGGGCGGGTACGAGCAGTACTTC

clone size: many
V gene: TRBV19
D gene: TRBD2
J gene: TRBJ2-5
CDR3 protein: CASTSGTSRETQYF
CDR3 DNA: TGTGCCAGTACGAGCGGGACTAGTCGGGAGACCCAGTACTTC

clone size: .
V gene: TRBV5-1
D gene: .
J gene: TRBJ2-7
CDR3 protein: CASSLGEHGYEQYF
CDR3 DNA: TGCGCCAGCAGCTTAGGGGAACATGGCTACGAGCAGTACTTC